What follows is one T cell receptor beta chain and its context. There is no known antigen for this receptor. Just one base apart from a much larger clone, this may be a read error. This record comes from a study of patients and donors after allogeneic stem cell transplantation (dated by TCRdb to about 2020). Reading from cysteine to phenylalanine, the CDR3 counts 12 amino acids. Left in the record is the CDR3 DNA by itself, 36 bases read in frame from the first base. The method was RT-PCR. Reads for this sample came from a NextSeq 550. The public reads were quality trimmed at Q25 with fastp and then assembled into clones with MiXCR by TCRdb, keeping productive beta chains. Duplicate CDR3 protein sequences are folded into a single record with the most common DNA and genes. The sample table shows about 230,000 distinct CDR3 sequences, and 13% to 15% are seen once. Roughly 12% of the sample comes from the top ten.

The sequence is built from TRBV12-3 or TRBV12-4 and TRBJ2-1; there is no confident call for the D gene. The TCR sequence derives from a human donor who was either an allogeneic HSCT recipient or a stem cell or donor lymphocyte infusion donor (not recorded which). It is not recorded whose cells these are; they may come from a transplant donor. The sample taken for sequencing was blood, either unsorted or a sorted T cell fraction (not recorded which). The CDR3 amino acid sequence is: CASGLDVNEQFF. Here is the DNA: TGTGCCAGCGGTTTAGACGTCAATGAGCAGTTCTTC.